This entry lists 30 T cell receptor beta chains sequenced from one sample in a study of shared T cell receptors in the human thymus. Sequenced by immunoSEQ multiplex PCR; TCRdb stores in-frame clones only, minus some. This sample has more than 550,000 clones, with around 87% found just once. These same records also appear under a second study, on human thymus T cells.

What was sequenced was thymocytes. The receptors shown here come from a boy under two years old with a congenital heart defect.

This rearrangement joins TRBV7-2 to TRBJ2-7; D is possibly TRBD2 (6 bases). In germline, CDR1 is SGHTA, CDR2 FQGNSA. The V gene lost 2 bases and the J gene lost 3 bases, with 14 bases spanning the gap. The CDR3 is made up of 15 amino acids. CDR3 sequence reads: CASSLLAGSLYEQYF. CDR3 nucleotides: TGTGCCAGCAGCTTATTGGCGGGGTCCCTCTACGAGCAGTACTTC.

This clone was picked up one time. The chain has TRBV7-2 and TRBJ2-7, with D tentatively TRBD2 (6 bases). Trimming stripped 5 bases from V and 5 bases from J, with 19 bases between. The V gene's germline CDR1 is SGHTA and CDR2 FQGNSA. CDR3 length equals 15 residues. The CDR3: CASSAAGGPSHEQYF. The CDR3 DNA reads as TGTGCCAGCAGCGCCGCCGGGGGTCCTTCCCACGAGCAGTACTTC. The variable domain in full, completed from reference TRBV7-2 and TRBJ2-7, reads GAGVSQSPSNKVTEKGKDVELRCDPISGHTALYWYRQSLGQGLEFLIYFQGNSAPDKSGLPSDRFSAERTGGSVSTLTIQRTQQEDSAVYLCASSAAGGPSHEQYFGPGTRLTVT.

The chain has TRBV5-4 and TRBJ2-7; the D gene is possibly TRBD1 (6 bases). CDR1 and CDR2 from the germline V gene are SGHNT and YYREEE (reference sequence). V was trimmed by 4 bases and J by 4 bases, leaving 15 bases between them. The CDR3 contains 14 residues. DNA of the CDR3: TGTGCCAGCAGCCCGCGGACAGCCAGTTACGAGCAGTACTTC. Its protein is CASSPRTASYEQYF.

This clone was seen only once. The chain combines TRBV10-2 with TRBJ1-1, with D possibly matching TRBD1 (5 bases). Germline CDR1 reads WSHSY; CDR2 reads SAAADI. There are 14 residues in the CDR3. Trimming cost V 6 bases and J 1 base, with 12 bases left between them. CDR3 nucleotides: TGCGCCAGCAGAGCAGGGTTTTGGAACACTGAAGCTTTCTTT. As protein: CASRAGFWNTEAFF.

The CDR3 nucleotides read TGTGCCAGCAAGGGACTAGCGGCCGAGCAGTACTTC. This gives the protein CASKGLAAEQYF. The chain carries TRBV27 and TRBJ2-7, with 11 nucleotides matching TRBD2. Germline V CDR1 and CDR2: MNHEY, SMNVEV (reference sequence). V dropped 7 bases and J dropped 6; count of bases not matched to a gene: 2. The CDR3 consists of 12 residues.

The rearrangement links TRBV5-4 to TRBJ2-5; 10 bases align to TRBD1. V lost 0 bases, J lost 5 bases, and 4 bases stayed unmatched. The CDR3 is made up of 15 amino acids. Germline CDR1 is SGHNT and CDR2 is YYREEE (reference sequence). Written as DNA, the CDR3 is TGTGCCAGCAGCTTGGGGTGGACAGGGGGGGAGACCCAGTACTTC. It is translated as CASSLGWTGGETQYF.

The CDR3 nucleotides read TGCGCCAGCGGGGGAGGGGCGCACGAGCAGTACTTC. This translates into CASGGGAHEQYF. The chain recombines TRBV5-1 with TRBJ2-7, with 7 bases that match TRBD2. Germline values: CDR1 SGHRS, CDR2 YFSETQ. V lost 7 bases, J lost 5 bases, and 6 bases stayed unmatched. The CDR3 consists of 12 residues.

The rearrangement joins TRBV28 to TRBJ2-7; TRBD1 agrees at 9 bases. V was clipped by 3 bases and J by 2 bases; unmatched bases: 8. Germline CDR1 and CDR2: MDHEN and SYDVKM. The CDR3 runs 16 residues. The CDR3 sequence: CASSLSRDRAPYEQYF. In DNA form, the CDR3 reads TGTGCCAGCAGTTTGAGTCGGGACAGGGCCCCCTACGAGCAGTACTTC.

The chain links TRBV6-5 to TRBJ1-4, with a weak D call TRBD1 (5 bases). The ends were cut back, 10 bases at V and 4 bases at J, with 10 bases in the middle. The length of the CDR3 is 12 residues. The germline V gene encodes CDR1 MNHEY and CDR2 SVGAGI. CDR3 residues: CATDTHNEKLFF. The DNA of the CDR3 is TGTGCCACGGACACCCATAATGAAAAACTGTTTTTT.

The chain has TRBV15 and TRBJ1-1; a possible D gene is TRBD1 (6 bases). CDR1 and CDR2 from the germline V gene are LNHNV and YYDKDF (reference sequence). This CDR3 spans 13 amino acids. Between the trimmed V and J ends, which lost 0 bases and 7 bases, there was a span of 9 bases. CDR3 coding DNA: TGTGCCACCAGCAGAGATGCGGACAGTGAAGCTTTCTTT. Its translation: CATSRDADSEAFF.

This clone has only one observation. V usage is TRBV5-8 and J usage is TRBJ1-1; no definite D call. V was pared by 5 bases and J by 1 base, with 15 bases between. There are 15 residues in the CDR3. The V gene's germline CDR1 is SGHTS and CDR2 YDEGEE. CDR3 in amino acids: CASSRGRGKNTEAFF. The CDR3 coding sequence is TGTGCCAGCAGTCGAGGACGGGGAAAGAACACTGAAGCTTTCTTT.

V and J are TRBV27 and TRBJ2-1; no clear D gene. The CDR3 extends over 15 amino acids. Germline-derived CDR1 and CDR2 are MNHEY and SMNVEV (reference sequence). V was pared by 5 bases and J by 0 bases, with 11 bases between. The CDR3 DNA reads as TGTGCCAGCAGTCCCCGCCGGTTCTCCTACAATGAGCAGTTCTTC. It translates to CASSPRRFSYNEQFF.

The chain links TRBV7-9 to TRBJ1-2; TRBD1 agrees at 8 bases. The CDR3 is made up of 16 amino acids. CDR1 and CDR2 (germline): SEHNR, FQNEAQ (reference sequence). The J segment lost 8 bases and the V segment lost 4 bases, leaving 15 bases of the junction unmatched. The DNA for the CDR3 is TGTGCCAGCAGCTACTTTCAGGGGGCGGGTCGGTGGGGCTACACCTTC. Translated: CASSYFQGAGRWGYTF.

The chain combines TRBV7-6 with TRBJ2-7; the match to TRBD2 covers 7 bases. This CDR3 comprises 14 residues. V shed 5 bases and J 3 bases; nucleotides not matched to a gene: 7. Germline V gene lookup returns CDR1 SGHVS and CDR2 FNYEAQ. This CDR3 is CASSLGTKIYEQYF. The CDR3 DNA follows: TGTGCCAGCAGCCTCGGGACTAAAATCTACGAGCAGTACTTC.

Turning to this clone: Other nucleotide sequences from this sample produce the same CDR3. This chain joins TRBV6-6 and TRBJ1-4, with a tentative D call TRBD1 (6 bases). The V end was cut by 3 bases, the J end by 4 bases, with 12 bases between. This CDR3 is 15 amino acids long. Germline V gene sequence: CDR1 MNHNY, CDR2 SVGAGI (reference sequence). DNA for the CDR3: TGTGCCAGCAGTTATCAGGGACAAGTTAATGAAAAACTGTTTTTT. Its protein product is CASSYQGQVNEKLFF.

The chain recombines TRBV11-2 with TRBJ2-7; 8 nucleotides align to TRBD2. Germline values: CDR1 SGHAT, CDR2 FQNNGV. Trimming cost V 2 bases and J 6 bases; bases outside gene matches: 21. The CDR3 extends over 19 amino acids. CDR3 region: CASSLFPSTAWTSRREQYF. The CDR3 DNA follows: TGTGCCAGCAGCTTATTTCCGTCGACAGCCTGGACTAGCCGACGCGAGCAGTACTTC.

The chain uses TRBV18 and TRBJ2-7; tentative D call: TRBD1 (5 bases). The CDR3 loop spans 13 amino acids. Germline V gene lookup returns CDR1 KGHSH and CDR2 LQKENI. V was pared by 2 bases and J by 1 base, with 6 bases between. CDR3 loop: CASSPNRSYEQYF. The DNA of the CDR3 is TGTGCCAGCTCACCAAACAGGTCCTACGAGCAGTACTTC.

The genes are TRBV19 and TRBJ2-3; possible D gene TRBD1, 6 bases. Germline loops: CDR1 LNHDA, CDR2 SQIVND (reference sequence). With 7 bases removed from V and 9 bases from J, the gap between germline ends came to 14 bases. CDR3 size: 12 residues. CDR3 nucleotide sequence: TGTGCCAGTAACTACAGGGATGGCACGCAGTATTTT. Amino acids: CASNYRDGTQYF.

The chain links TRBV11-2 to TRBJ2-7, with TRBD1 identical over 7 bases. With 1 base clipped from V and 4 bases from J, the junction kept 7 bases outside the gene matches. The CDR3 spans 15 residues. Germline CDR1 and CDR2: SGHAT and FQNNGV. CDR3 sequence: CASSLATGVAYEQYF. The CDR3 DNA is TGTGCCAGCAGCTTAGCCACAGGGGTGGCTTACGAGCAGTACTTC.

The chain joins TRBV29-1 to TRBJ1-1; the D is unclear. Trimming took 3 bases from V and 3 from J, leaving 11 bases between them. Germline CDR1 reads SQVTM; CDR2 reads ANQGSEA. This CDR3 contains 13 residues. This chain's CDR3 is CSVDGYRDTEAFF. CDR3 sequence (DNA): TGCAGCGTTGACGGGTATAGAGACACTGAAGCTTTCTTT.

The rearrangement uses TRBV6-6 and TRBJ1-5; D possibly corresponds to TRBD1 (6 bases). The germline V gene has CDR1 MNHNY and CDR2 SVGAGI (reference sequence). This CDR3 is 16 amino acids long. V lost 4 bases and J lost 0, with 13 bases in between. The CDR3 spells CASSFRDIVSNQPQHF. CDR3 coding DNA: TGTGCCAGCAGTTTCCGGGACATCGTTAGCAATCAGCCCCAGCATTTT.

This clone has more than one count but fewer than ten. The chain combines TRBV28 with TRBJ1-5; D gene uncertain. The CDR3 runs 15 residues. Germline assignment: CDR1 MDHEN and CDR2 SYDVKM. V shed 7 bases and J shed 6 bases, with 19 bases lying between them. Written as DNA, the CDR3 is TGTGCCAGCACCCTTGGTTCAGAACGGGGTCAGCCCCAGCATTTT. This codes for CASTLGSERGQPQHF.

This clone showed up just once. The gene calls are TRBV7-9 and TRBJ2-4; 10 bases align to TRBD2. CDR1 SEHNR and CDR2 FQNEAQ come from the germline V gene (reference sequence). V was clipped by 0 bases and J by 6 bases; unmatched bases: 5. This CDR3 region has 16 residues. CDR3 amino acids: CASSLALAGDANIQYF. Written as DNA, the CDR3 is TGTGCCAGCAGCTTAGCGCTAGCGGGAGACGCAAACATTCAGTACTTC.

The chain is built from TRBV30 and TRBJ2-1; 13 bases agree with TRBD2. This CDR3 spans 14 amino acids. Germline V gives CDR1 GTSNPN, CDR2 SVGIG (reference sequence). Trimming cost V 4 bases and J 6 bases; bases outside gene matches: 3. The DNA for the CDR3 is TGTGCCTGGACGGGACTAGCGGGGATCAATGAGCAGTTCTTC. It yields the protein CAWTGLAGINEQFF.

This clone was observed a few times. The chain couples TRBV2 to TRBJ1-4; TRBD1 aligns across 7 bases. With 6 bases clipped from V and 7 bases from J, the junction kept 20 bases outside the gene matches. Germline V gene lookup returns CDR1 SNHLY and CDR2 FYNNEI. The CDR3 has 18 residues. The CDR3 DNA sequence: TGTGCCAGCAGAGACGTCCCCCGATACAGGGGACGAGGTGAAAAACTGTTTTTT. Translating it yields CASRDVPRYRGRGEKLFF.

This chain links TRBV30 with TRBJ1-5; 7 nucleotides match TRBD1. This CDR3 region has 15 residues. In germline, CDR1 is GTSNPN, CDR2 SVGIG (reference sequence). V dropped 0 bases and J dropped 3; count of bases not matched to a gene: 5. This CDR3 reads CAWSVTTGTNQPQHF. Here the CDR3 DNA reads TGTGCCTGGAGTGTAACGACAGGGACCAATCAGCCCCAGCATTTT.

This clone was counted a few times. The chain employs TRBV6-5 and TRBJ2-2, with 7 nucleotides matching TRBD2. Germline V CDR1 and CDR2: MNHEY, SVGAGI. This CDR3 is built from 16 residues. J lost 5 bases, V lost 1 base, and 7 bases had no gene match. For the CDR3, the DNA is TGTGCCAGCAGTTACTGGGAGGGTCCAAGTACCGGGGAGCTGTTTTTT. Protein sequence: CASSYWEGPSTGELFF.

The chain carries TRBV5-1 and TRBJ2-1, with TRBD2 identical over 8 bases. This CDR3 has 15 amino acids. In germline, CDR1 is SGHRS, CDR2 YFSETQ. Losses at the gene ends were 7 bases for V and 1 base for J; bases not matched to a gene: 7. CDR3 loop: CASRLAGQSYNEQFF. CDR3 DNA: TGCGCCAGCCGCCTAGCGGGCCAATCCTACAATGAGCAGTTCTTC.

The genes are TRBV6-1 and TRBJ1-2; no clear D. The CDR3 is 14 amino acids. The V end was cut by 2 bases, the J end by 3 bases, with 10 bases between. Germline V gives CDR1 MNHNS, CDR2 SASEGT. CDR3 region: CASSETDRDYGYTF. The CDR3 DNA follows: TGTGCCAGCAGTGAAACCGACCGGGACTATGGCTACACCTTC.

The V gene is TRBV4-1, the J gene TRBJ1-1; perhaps TRBD1 as D (5 bases). CDR1 is MGHRA, CDR2 YSYEKL, per germline. This CDR3 spans 16 amino acids. Trimming cost V 2 bases and J 2 bases, with 15 bases left between them. Written as DNA, the CDR3 is TGCGCCAGCAGCCAAAACCCCACGCAGGGAAACACTGAAGCTTTCTTT. Protein product: CASSQNPTQGNTEAFF.